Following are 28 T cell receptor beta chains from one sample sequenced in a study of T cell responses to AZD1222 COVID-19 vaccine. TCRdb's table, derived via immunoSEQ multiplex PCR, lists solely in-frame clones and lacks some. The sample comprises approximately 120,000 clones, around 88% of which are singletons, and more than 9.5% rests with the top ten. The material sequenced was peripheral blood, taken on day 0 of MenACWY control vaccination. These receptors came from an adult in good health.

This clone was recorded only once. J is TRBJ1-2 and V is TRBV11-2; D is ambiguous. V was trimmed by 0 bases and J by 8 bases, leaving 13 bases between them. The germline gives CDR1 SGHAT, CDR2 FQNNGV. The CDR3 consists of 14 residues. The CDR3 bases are TGTGCCAGCAGCTTAGATTTGTCTCTTCGCGGCTACACCTTC. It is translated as CASSLDLSLRGYTF. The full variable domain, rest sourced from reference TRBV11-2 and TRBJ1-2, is EAGVAQSPRYKIIEKRQSVAFWCNPISGHATLYWYQQILGQGPKLLIQFQNNGVVDDSQLPKDRFSAERLKGVDSTLKIQPAKLEDSAVYLCASSLDLSLRGYTFGSGTRLTVV.

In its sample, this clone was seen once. The CDR3 nucleotides are TGCAGCGCCGAAACAGGTAACGCTCACGAGCAGTACTTC. It is translated as CSAETGNAHEQYF. The chain couples TRBV29-1 to TRBJ2-7, with D possibly being TRBD1 (5 bases). The CDR3 is 13 amino acids. Germline values: CDR1 SQVTM, CDR2 ANQGSEA. The ends were cut back, 7 bases at V and 5 bases at J, with 18 bases in the middle.

CDR3: CASSGGQYGYTF. The CDR3 DNA reads as TGTGCCAGCAGCGGAGGACAGTATGGCTACACCTTC. This chain uses TRBV7-9 with TRBJ1-2; TRBD1 is a possible D gene (6 bases). The CDR3 covers 12 residues. Trimming removed 5 bases at V and 5 bases at J, with 9 bases between. The germline V gene has CDR1 SEHNR and CDR2 FQNEAQ (reference sequence).

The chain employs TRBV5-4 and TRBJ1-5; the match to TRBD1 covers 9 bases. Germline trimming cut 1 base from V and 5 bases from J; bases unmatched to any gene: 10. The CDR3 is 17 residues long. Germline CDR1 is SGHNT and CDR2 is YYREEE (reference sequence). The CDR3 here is CASSLSPRDREYQPQHF. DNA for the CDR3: TGTGCCAGCAGCTTGTCGCCCCGGGACAGGGAGTATCAGCCCCAGCATTTT.

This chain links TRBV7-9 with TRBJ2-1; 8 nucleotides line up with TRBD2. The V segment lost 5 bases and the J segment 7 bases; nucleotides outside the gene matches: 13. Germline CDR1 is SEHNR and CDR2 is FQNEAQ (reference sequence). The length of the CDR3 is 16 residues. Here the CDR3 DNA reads TGTGCCAGCAGCCTCCTTATTAGCGGGGTTTTTAATGAGCAGTTCTTC. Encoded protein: CASSLLISGVFNEQFF.

The CDR3 sequence: CASSLVAGRADTGELFF. As DNA, the CDR3 is TGTGCCAGCAGCTTAGTAGCCGGGAGGGCCGATACCGGGGAGCTGTTTTTT. The chain joins TRBV7-7 to TRBJ2-2; TRBD2 matches 8 bases. The CDR3 runs to 17 residues. The germline CDR1 and CDR2 sequences are SSHAT and FNYEAQ (reference sequence). The V segment lost 1 base and the J segment 5 bases; nucleotides outside the gene matches: 9.

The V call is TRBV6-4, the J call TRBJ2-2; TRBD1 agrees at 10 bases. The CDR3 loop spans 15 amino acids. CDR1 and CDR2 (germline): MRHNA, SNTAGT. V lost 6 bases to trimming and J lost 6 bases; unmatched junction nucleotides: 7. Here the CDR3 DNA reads TGTGCCAGCAGAAGACAGGGGGCGCGGGCCGGGGAGCTGTTTTTT. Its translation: CASRRQGARAGELFF.

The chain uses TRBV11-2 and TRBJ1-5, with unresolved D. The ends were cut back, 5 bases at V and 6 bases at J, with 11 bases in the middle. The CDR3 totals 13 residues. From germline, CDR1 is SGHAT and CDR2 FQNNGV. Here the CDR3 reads CASSQGPIQPQHF. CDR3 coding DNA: TGTGCCAGCAGCCAAGGACCTATTCAGCCCCAGCATTTT.

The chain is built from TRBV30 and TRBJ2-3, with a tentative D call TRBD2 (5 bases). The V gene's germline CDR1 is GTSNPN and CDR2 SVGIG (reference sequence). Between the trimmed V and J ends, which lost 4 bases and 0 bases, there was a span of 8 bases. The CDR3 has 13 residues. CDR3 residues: CAWTRGSTDTQYF. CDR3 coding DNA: TGTGCCTGGACGCGCGGGAGCACAGATACGCAGTATTTT.

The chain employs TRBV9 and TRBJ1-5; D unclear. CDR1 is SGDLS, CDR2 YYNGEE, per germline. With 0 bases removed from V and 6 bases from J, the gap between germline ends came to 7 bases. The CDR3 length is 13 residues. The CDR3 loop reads CASSVEEGQPQHF. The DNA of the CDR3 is TGTGCCAGCAGCGTAGAGGAGGGTCAGCCCCAGCATTTT.

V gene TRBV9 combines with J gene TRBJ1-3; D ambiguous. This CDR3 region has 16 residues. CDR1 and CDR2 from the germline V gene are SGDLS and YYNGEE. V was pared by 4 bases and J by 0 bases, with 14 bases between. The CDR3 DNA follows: TGTGCCAGCAGCCCCGGGCCCCCGACCTCTGGAAACACCATATATTTT. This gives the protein CASSPGPPTSGNTIYF.

The CDR3 DNA reads as TGTGCCAGCAGCTCTTGGACAGGGGGCGGGGAGACCCAGTACTTC. Translating it yields CASSSWTGGGETQYF. This chain links TRBV7-2 with TRBJ2-5; 11 bases are a match to TRBD1. Germline values: CDR1 SGHTA, CDR2 FQGNSA. J was trimmed by 5 bases and V by 4 bases; bases with no gene match: 6. The CDR3 loop spans 15 amino acids.

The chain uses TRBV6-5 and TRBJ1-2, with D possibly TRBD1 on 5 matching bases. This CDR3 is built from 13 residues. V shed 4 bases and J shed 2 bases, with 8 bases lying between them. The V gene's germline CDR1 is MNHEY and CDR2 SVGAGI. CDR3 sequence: CASSSGLNYGYTF. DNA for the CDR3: TGTGCCAGCAGTTCAGGGTTGAACTATGGCTACACCTTC.

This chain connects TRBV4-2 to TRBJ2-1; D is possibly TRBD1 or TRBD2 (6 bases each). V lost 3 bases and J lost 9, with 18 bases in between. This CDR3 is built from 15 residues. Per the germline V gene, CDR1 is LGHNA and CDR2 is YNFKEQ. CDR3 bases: TGTGCCAGCAGCCAGGAGGGGGGAGCTTCGGGTGAGCAGTTCTTC. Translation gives CASSQEGGASGEQFF.

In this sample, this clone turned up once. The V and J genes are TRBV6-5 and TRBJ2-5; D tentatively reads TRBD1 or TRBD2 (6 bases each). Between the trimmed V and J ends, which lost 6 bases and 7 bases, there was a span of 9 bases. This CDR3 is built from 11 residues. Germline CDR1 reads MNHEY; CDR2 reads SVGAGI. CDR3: CASSEGGTQYF. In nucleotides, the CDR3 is TGTGCCAGCAGCGAGGGGGGGACCCAGTACTTC.

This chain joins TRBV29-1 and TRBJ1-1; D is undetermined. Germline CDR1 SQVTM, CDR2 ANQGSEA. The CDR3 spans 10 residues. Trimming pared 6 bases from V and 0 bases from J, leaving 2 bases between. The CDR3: CSVVNTEAFF. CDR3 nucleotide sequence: TGCAGCGTGGTGAACACTGAAGCTTTCTTT.

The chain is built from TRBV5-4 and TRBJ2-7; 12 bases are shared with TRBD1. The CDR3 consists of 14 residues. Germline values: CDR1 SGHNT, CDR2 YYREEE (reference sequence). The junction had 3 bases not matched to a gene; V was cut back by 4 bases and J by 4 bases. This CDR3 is CASSGDRGLYEQYF. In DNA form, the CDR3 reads TGTGCCAGCAGCGGGGACAGGGGGCTATACGAGCAGTACTTC.

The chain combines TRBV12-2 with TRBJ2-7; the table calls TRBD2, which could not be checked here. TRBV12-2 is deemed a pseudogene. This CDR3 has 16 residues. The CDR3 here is CASRLSPRDYSYEQYF. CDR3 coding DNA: TGTGCAAGTCGCCTCAGCCCCCGGGACTACTCCTACGAGCAGTACTTC.

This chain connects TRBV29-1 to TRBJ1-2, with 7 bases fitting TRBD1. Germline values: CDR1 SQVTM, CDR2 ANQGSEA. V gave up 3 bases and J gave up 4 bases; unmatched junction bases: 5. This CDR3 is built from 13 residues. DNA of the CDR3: TGCAGCGTTGATGGGGGGACAGCCTATGGCTACACCTTC. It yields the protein CSVDGGTAYGYTF.

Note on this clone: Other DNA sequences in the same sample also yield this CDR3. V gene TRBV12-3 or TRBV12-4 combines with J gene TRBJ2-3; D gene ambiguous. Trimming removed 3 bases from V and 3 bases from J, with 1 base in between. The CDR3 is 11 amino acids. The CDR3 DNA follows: TGTGCCAGCAGTTTGACAGATACGCAGTATTTT. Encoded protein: CASSLTDTQYF.

The DNA of the CDR3 is TGTGCCATCAGAAATGAACAGGGCTTCTCGTACAATGAGCAGTTCTTC. This gives the protein CAIRNEQGFSYNEQFF. The chain recombines TRBV10-3 with TRBJ2-1; tentative D call: TRBD1 (6 bases). This CDR3 is built from 16 residues. Germline V gene data show CDR1 as ENHRY and CDR2 as SYGVKD. Trimming shortened V by 6 bases and J by 4 bases, and 19 bases separated the two germline ends.

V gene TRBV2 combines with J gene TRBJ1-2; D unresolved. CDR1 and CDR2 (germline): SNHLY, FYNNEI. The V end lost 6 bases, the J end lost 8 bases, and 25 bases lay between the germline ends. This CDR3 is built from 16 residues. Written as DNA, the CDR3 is TGTGCCAGCAGGTTGGGCGGTCCCGGTGGCGGAATCGGCTACACCTTC. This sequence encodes CASRLGGPGGGIGYTF.

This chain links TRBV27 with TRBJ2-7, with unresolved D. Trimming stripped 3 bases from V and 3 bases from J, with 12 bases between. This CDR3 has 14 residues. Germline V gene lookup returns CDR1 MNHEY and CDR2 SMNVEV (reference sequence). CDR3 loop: CASSLVLGNYEQYF. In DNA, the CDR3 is TGTGCCAGCAGTTTGGTTCTGGGAAACTACGAGCAGTACTTC.

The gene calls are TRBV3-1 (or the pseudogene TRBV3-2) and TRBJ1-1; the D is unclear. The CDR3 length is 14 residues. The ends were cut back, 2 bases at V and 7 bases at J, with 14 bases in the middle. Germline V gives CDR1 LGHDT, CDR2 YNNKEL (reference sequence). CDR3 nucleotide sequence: TGTGCCAGCAGCCAACGAGGTCGGTTGGGTGAAGCTTTCTTT. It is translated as CASSQRGRLGEAFF.

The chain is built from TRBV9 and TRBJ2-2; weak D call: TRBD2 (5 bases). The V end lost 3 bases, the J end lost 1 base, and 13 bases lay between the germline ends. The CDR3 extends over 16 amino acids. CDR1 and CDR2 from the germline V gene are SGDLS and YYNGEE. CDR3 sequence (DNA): TGTGCCAGCAGCGCACCCGACTACCGGAACACCGGGGAGCTGTTTTTT. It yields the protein CASSAPDYRNTGELFF.

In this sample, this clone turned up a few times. In DNA form, the CDR3 reads TGTGCCAGCAGCTCCCAAGAGACCCAGTACTTC. This encodes CASSSQETQYF. The chain is built from TRBV7-9 and TRBJ2-5; D not resolved. CDR1 and CDR2 (germline): SEHNR, FQNEAQ (reference sequence). The CDR3 sequence is 11 residues long. Deletions cut 4 bases from V and 1 base from J, with 1 base between. The variable domain in full, with the rest retrieved from reference TRBV7-9 and TRBJ2-5, is DTGVSQNPRHKITKRGQNVTFRCDPISEHNRLYWYRQTLGQGPEFLTYFQNEAQLEKSRLLSDRFSAERPKGSFSTLEIQRTEQGDSAMYLCASSSQETQYFGPGTRLLVL.

The DNA of the CDR3 is TGTGCCAGCAGCTTTCACCCGGGGGGATACACTGAAGCTTTCTTT. Protein sequence: CASSFHPGGYTEAFF. V is TRBV5-8 and J is TRBJ1-1; D perhaps matches TRBD1 (5 bases). The germline CDR1 and CDR2 sequences are SGHTS and YDEGEE. The CDR3 totals 15 residues. Trimming left V 2 bases short and J 3 bases short, with 14 bases between. The full variable domain, its missing parts supplied by reference TRBV5-8 and TRBJ1-1, is EAGVTQSPTHLIKTRGQQATLRCSPISGHTSVYWYQQALGLGLQFLLWYDEGEERNRGNFPPRFSGRQFPNYSSELNVNALELEDSALYLCASSFHPGGYTEAFFGQGTRLTVV.

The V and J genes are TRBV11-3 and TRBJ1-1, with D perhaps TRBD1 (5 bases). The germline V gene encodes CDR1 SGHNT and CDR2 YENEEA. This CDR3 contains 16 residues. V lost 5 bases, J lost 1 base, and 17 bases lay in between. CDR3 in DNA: TGTGCCAGCAGCCGAAGTCGGGTTGGGGGGAACACTGAAGCTTTCTTT. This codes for CASSRSRVGGNTEAFF.